This T cell receptor (beta chain) was documented in a study of blood T cell repertoires in COVID-19. Produced via immunoSEQ multiplex PCR; TCRdb's table is partial and in-frame only. The table includes about 250,000 clones, around 90% detected once. J gave up 6 bases and V 10 bases, and 7 bases lay outside the gene matches. Germline V gene lookup returns CDR1 MDHEN and CDR2 SYDVKM. CDR3 length: 14 amino acids. This receptor was identified in a man older than 75 with acute or convalescent COVID-19. The sample comprised peripheral blood. This chain joins TRBV28 and TRBJ1-6; 9 bases align to TRBD1. The CDR3 protein is CATGTGTGNSPLHF. CDR3 in DNA: TGTGCCACCGGGACAGGGACTGGTAATTCACCCCTCCACTTT.